A single sample is the source of the 19 T cell receptor beta chains below, sequenced in a study of somatic mutations in cytotoxic T cells in rheumatoid arthritis. Method: immunoSEQ multiplex PCR; TCRdb's copy keeps in-frame clones and lacks some. Of about 15,000 clones in the sample, 72% were seen once. Sequencing input: CD8+ T cells sorted from blood. The origin of the receptors is an adult with rheumatoid arthritis.

The chain uses TRBV10-3 and TRBJ2-1; D may be TRBD2 (7 bases). V lost 0 bases and J 4 bases, leaving 13 bases between the germline ends. This CDR3 is built from 16 residues. Germline V gene lookup returns CDR1 ENHRY and CDR2 SYGVKD. The CDR3 DNA sequence: TGTGCCATCAGTGAGTCGCTGGCGGGGGCTTACAATGAGCAGTTCTTC. Amino acid sequence: CAISESLAGAYNEQFF.

This chain's CDR3 is CASSPGTGYYGYTF. In DNA, the CDR3 is TGTGCCAGCAGCCCCGGGACAGGGTACTATGGCTACACCTTC. This chain uses TRBV5-6 with TRBJ1-2, with 9 bases matching TRBD1. The germline gives CDR1 SGHDT, CDR2 YYEEEE. The V segment lost 4 bases and the J segment 3 bases; nucleotides outside the gene matches: 4. This CDR3 has 14 amino acids.

This sequence joins TRBV19 and TRBJ2-1, with 9 bases fitting TRBD2. J was trimmed by 9 bases and V by 3 bases; bases with no gene match: 9. The CDR3 spans 15 residues. Germline lookup yields CDR1 LNHDA and CDR2 SQIVND (reference sequence). The CDR3 nucleotides read TGTGCCAGTAGTATTTCGTCTAGCGGGGAGGCTGAGCAGTTCTTC. Residues: CASSISSSGEAEQFF.

This clone was seen a few times. The V gene is TRBV30, the J gene TRBJ1-2; D might be TRBD1 (5 bases). The V gene's germline CDR1 is GTSNPN and CDR2 SVGIG (reference sequence). Trimming took 8 bases from V and 4 from J, leaving 17 bases between them. The CDR3 runs to 13 residues. The CDR3 is CATGPPGGYGYTF. The CDR3, as DNA: TGTGCCACCGGACCTCCCGGGGGCTATGGCTACACCTTC. Full variable domain (outside the CDR3, taken from reference TRBV30 and TRBJ1-2): SQTIHQWPATLVQPVGSPLSLECTVEGTSNPNLYWYRQAAGRGLQLLFYSVGIGQISSEVPQNLSASRPQDRQFILSSKKLLLSDSGFYLCATGPPGGYGYTFGSGTRLTVV.

The J gene is TRBJ2-3, the V gene TRBV27, with 8 bases identical to TRBD1. The CDR3 totals 15 residues. Germline V CDR1 and CDR2: MNHEY, SMNVEV (reference sequence). V lost 4 bases, J lost 2 bases, and 5 bases stayed unmatched. CDR3 loop: CASSSTGDFTDTQYF. The CDR3 nucleotides read TGTGCCAGCAGTTCGACAGGGGATTTCACAGATACGCAGTATTTT.

V usage is TRBV7-6 and J usage is TRBJ2-3; D gene ambiguous. The V end lost 4 bases, the J end lost 5 bases, and 19 bases lay between the germline ends. This CDR3 has 16 residues. Germline V gene lookup returns CDR1 SGHVS and CDR2 FNYEAQ. In nucleotides, the CDR3 is TGTGCCAGCAGCTCGGACGGGTCCCTGGATAGAGATACGCAGTATTTT. Its translation is CASSSDGSLDRDTQYF.

The chain couples TRBV6-1 to TRBJ2-7, with D possibly TRBD2 on 5 matching bases. The CDR3 is 14 amino acids. Germline CDR1 MNHNS, CDR2 SASEGT. With 1 base removed from V and 5 bases from J, the gap between germline ends came to 12 bases. For the CDR3, the DNA is TGTGCCAGCAGTGAAGGGAGACTAAAAAACGAGCAGTACTTC. This sequence encodes CASSEGRLKNEQYF.

The chain combines TRBV9 with TRBJ1-1, with D possibly being TRBD1 (6 bases). In germline, CDR1 is SGDLS, CDR2 YYNGEE. The CDR3 has 13 amino acids. V was pared by 4 bases and J by 4 bases, with 11 bases between. CDR3 nucleotide sequence: TGTGCCAGCAGCTCAGGACAGCTCACTGAAGCTTTCTTT. Its translation is CASSSGQLTEAFF.

The chain carries TRBV25-1 and TRBJ1-4; D remains ambiguous. CDR3 length: 15 residues. Trimming took off 1 base at V and 8 bases at J, with 14 bases between the two ends. Looked up from germline, CDR1 is MGHDK and CDR2 is SYGVNS. DNA for the CDR3: TGTGCCAGCAGTGAATTTGGCCGGGGTTGGGAAAAACTGTTTTTT. Translating gives CASSEFGRGWEKLFF.

The chain combines TRBV6-6 with TRBJ2-3, with D possibly being TRBD2 (6 bases). The germline V gene has CDR1 MNHNY and CDR2 SVGAGI (reference sequence). The CDR3 has 14 amino acids. V gave up 4 bases and J gave up 0 bases, with 8 bases separating them. The CDR3 is CASSFGTSTDTQYF. In DNA, the CDR3 is TGTGCCAGCAGTTTCGGGACTAGCACAGATACGCAGTATTTT.

V is TRBV7-6 and J is TRBJ2-7, with D perhaps TRBD1 (5 bases). Germline values: CDR1 SGHVS, CDR2 FNYEAQ. This CDR3 has 14 amino acids. Trimming removed 5 bases at V and 5 bases at J, with 16 bases between. CDR3 sequence reads: CASSPGSRAHEQYF. The CDR3 region has the DNA TGTGCCAGCAGCCCCGGTAGCAGGGCCCACGAGCAGTACTTC.

The V and J genes are TRBV7-9 and TRBJ2-5; 7 bases align to TRBD2. Germline trimming cut 5 bases from V and 0 bases from J; bases unmatched to any gene: 12. This CDR3 comprises 17 residues. Germline lookup yields CDR1 SEHNR and CDR2 FQNEAQ (reference sequence). The CDR3 nucleotides read TGTGCCAGCAGCCCCGGAGGGCTCGGGACTAACCAAGAGACCCAGTACTTC. Residues: CASSPGGLGTNQETQYF.

This clone was found once. The chain has TRBV7-9 and TRBJ2-5; D is unresolved. Looked up from germline, CDR1 is SEHNR and CDR2 is FQNEAQ (reference sequence). This CDR3 spans 12 amino acids. V gave up 6 bases and J gave up 5 bases, with 10 bases separating them. The CDR3 reads CASRGPWETQYF. The DNA for the CDR3 is TGTGCCAGCAGAGGGCCCTGGGAGACCCAGTACTTC.

The chain is built from TRBV7-9 and TRBJ2-5; the D gene could be TRBD1 or TRBD2 (5 bases each). CDR1 is SEHNR and CDR2 is FQNEAQ in the germline V gene (reference sequence). The V and J ends lost 2 bases and 4 bases respectively, with 8 bases between them. The CDR3 has 13 residues. CDR3 region: CASSLRGGETQYF. The CDR3 coding sequence is TGTGCCAGCAGCTTACGTGGGGGAGAGACCCAGTACTTC.

J is TRBJ2-2 and V is TRBV4-3; 8 bases fit TRBD1. V trimming: 0 bases; J trimming: 6 bases; junction bases outside the gene matches: 9. Germline lookup yields CDR1 LGHNA and CDR2 YSLEER. The CDR3 is made up of 17 amino acids. For the CDR3, the DNA is TGCGCCAGCAGCCAAGATTGGGTGACAGGGGTGGCCGGGGAGCTGTTTTTT. Amino acids: CASSQDWVTGVAGELFF.

This clone showed up just a few times. This chain joins TRBV4-1 and TRBJ2-2; weak D call: TRBD2 (6 bases). The V end lost 5 bases, the J end lost 1 base, and 8 bases lay between the germline ends. The CDR3 covers 14 residues. Germline assignment: CDR1 MGHRA and CDR2 YSYEKL. CDR3 region: CASSRGLNTGELFF. In nucleotides, the CDR3 is TGCGCCAGCAGCAGGGGACTGAACACCGGGGAGCTGTTTTTT.

The rearrangement uses TRBV7-9 and TRBJ2-1; 10 bases fit TRBD2. The CDR3 is 15 amino acids. Losses at the gene ends were 3 bases for V and 7 bases for J; bases not matched to a gene: 6. Germline assignment: CDR1 SEHNR and CDR2 FQNEAQ (reference sequence). CDR3 region: CASSFSLAGVNEQFF. As DNA, the CDR3 is TGTGCCAGCAGCTTCTCTCTAGCGGGGGTGAATGAGCAGTTCTTC.

The chain employs TRBV7-2 and TRBJ2-5; 16 nucleotides line up with TRBD2. CDR1 and CDR2 from the germline V gene are SGHTA and FQGNSA. V shed 5 bases, J shed 0 bases, and the junction held 6 bases outside the gene matches. This CDR3 spans 18 amino acids. The CDR3 loop is CASSPGTSGGEHQETQYF. In DNA, the CDR3 is TGTGCCAGCAGCCCCGGGACTAGCGGGGGGGAACACCAAGAGACCCAGTACTTC.

This chain connects TRBV6-1 to TRBJ1-2, with 9 nucleotides matching TRBD1. This CDR3 is built from 15 residues. Germline V gene data show CDR1 as MNHNS and CDR2 as SASEGT. Unmatched junction bases numbered 2, after V lost 1 base and J lost 2 bases. This chain's CDR3 is CASSEGTGANYGYTF. For the CDR3, the DNA is TGTGCCAGCAGTGAAGGGACAGGGGCCAACTATGGCTACACCTTC.